These T cell receptor beta chains were read from a single sample in a study of breast tumors, draining lymph nodes, adjacent tissues. TCRdb re-derived calls from the multiplex PCR reads in MiXCR, one entry per CDR3 protein. The sample has fewer than 200,000 distinct CDR3 sequences; approximately 30% are singletons. What was sequenced was axillary lymph node tissue. The receptor source for this set is a female donor with breast cancer. Some clones in this sample may be carry-over from other donors' samples. The CDR3 runs from the conserved cysteine through the conserved F or W. D genes are given only for firm matches. Clone size is not always given. Where it is, it says once, few, many or a class for expanded clones.

J gene,V gene,clone size,D gene,CDR3 DNA,CDR3 protein
TRBJ2-7,TRBV7-2,NA,NA,TGTGCCAGCAGCTTTGGGGGGAACCTCTACGAGCAGCACTTC,CASSFGGNLYEQHF
TRBJ2-5,TRBV6-5,NA,NA,TGTGCCAGCGGCCAAGAGACCAAGTACTTC,CASGQETKYF
TRBJ1-3,TRBV6-1,many,NA,TGTGCCAGCAGTGTCGGGGGCTCTGGAAACACCATATATTTT,CASSVGGSGNTIYF
TRBJ1-2,TRBV15,many,NA,TGTGCCACCAGCGGCAAATTTTCAGGGGATCATGGCTACACCTTC,CATSGKFSGDHGYTF
TRBJ1-2,TRBV4-1,many,TRBD1,TGCGCCAGCAGAACCTGGACAGGGAAGTTTCATGGCTACACCTTC,CASRTWTGKFHGYTF
TRBJ2-3,TRBV24-1,NA,NA,TGTGCCACCAGTGACATTAGGACTAGCACAGATACGCAGTATTTT,CATSDIRTSTDTQYF
TRBJ2-2,TRBV28,few,NA,TGTGCCAGCAGAGTAGCGGAGATGACCGGGGAGCTGTTTTTT,CASRVAEMTGELFF
TRBJ2-7,TRBV7-9,many,TRBD1,TGTGCCAGCAGCTTAAATCCTGGCTGGGACAGCCGGTACGAGCAGTACTTC,CASSLNPGWDSRYEQYF
TRBJ1-2,TRBV29-1,once,NA,TGCGGCGTGGTCGACGGAATCTATGGCTACACCTTC,CGVVDGIYGYTF
TRBJ2-7,TRBV11-2,NA,NA,TGTGCCAGCAGCTTGAGTTTTGGGGGCTACGAGCAGTACTTC,CASSLSFGGYEQYF
TRBJ2-7,TRBV5-1,many,NA,TGCGCCAGCAGAATTGGGGCTCCCTACGAGCAGTACTTC,CASRIGAPYEQYF
TRBJ2-7,TRBV29-1,medium-sized,NA,TGCAGCGTCGCACAGGGATTCGCCGAGCAGTACTTC,CSVAQGFAEQYF
TRBJ2-5,TRBV20-1,NA,NA,TGCAGTGCTAGAGGGTCGGGTCAGCCCCAGTACTTC,CSARGSGQPQYF
TRBJ2-5,TRBV20-1,many,TRBD1,TGCAGTGCTTGGGACAGGGGAGGACAAGAGACCCAGTACTTC,CSAWDRGGQETQYF
TRBJ2-5,TRBV7-9,many,NA,TGTGCCAGCAGCGGGGAGATGGAGACCCAGTACTTC,CASSGEMETQYF
TRBJ2-5,TRBV5-1,once,NA,TGCGCCAGCAGCTTGTACGGGGGTGGGCAAGAGACCCAGTACTTC,CASSLYGGGQETQYF
TRBJ2-2,TRBV25-1,many,NA,TGTGCCAGCAGTGGGACCACTAGTGGCGTCTGGGGCACCGGGGAGCTGTTTTTT,CASSGTTSGVWGTGELFF
TRBJ2-1,TRBV7-2,many,TRBD2,TGTGCCAGCACCCCGGGGGGGAGACGGCCATACAATGAGCAGTTCTTC,CASTPGGRRPYNEQFF
TRBJ2-5,TRBV11-2,many,TRBD2,TGTGCCAGCAGCTTAGGCCTGGGGACTAGGGAAGAGACCCAGTACTTC,CASSLGLGTREETQYF
TRBJ2-3,TRBV20-1,many,TRBD1,TGCAGTGCTAGAGGGGTGGGACAGGGGCACGGCACAGATACGCAGTATTTT,CSARGVGQGHGTDTQYF
TRBJ2-3,TRBV28,NA,NA,TGTGCCAGCAGCTCGACTAGTCCCCCGGATACGCAGTATTTT,CASSSTSPPDTQYF
TRBJ2-1,TRBV7-8,many,NA,TGTGCCAGCAGCATTAACTGGCGTGAGAGCTCCTACAATGAGCAGTTCTTC,CASSINWRESSYNEQFF
TRBJ1-1,TRBV12-3/TRBV12-4,many,NA,TGTGCCAGCAGTTTTGTCAGGGCGAACACTGAAGCTTTCTTT,CASSFVRANTEAFF
TRBJ2-3,TRBV12-3/TRBV12-4,many,TRBD2,TGTGCCAGCAGTTTGACTAGCGTAGGAGCAGATACGCAGTATTTT,CASSLTSVGADTQYF
TRBJ1-2,TRBV7-9,NA,TRBD1,TGTGCCAGCAGCGTCCGGGACAGGGCGCGGTCGGGCTACCCCTTC,CASSVRDRARSGYPF
TRBJ1-1,TRBV5-1,NA,TRBD1,TGCGCCAGCAGCAAAGGCGACAGGGGAGATACTGAAGCTTTCTTT,CASSKGDRGDTEAFF
TRBJ1-4,TRBV5-6,many,NA,TGTGCCAGCAGCTTGGCCGGGGAAACCGAAAAACTGTTTTTT,CASSLAGETEKLFF
TRBJ1-6,TRBV24-1,once,NA,TGTGCTAGCCCCCAGGCCACTAGCTCCTATAATTCACCCCTCCACTTT,CASPQATSSYNSPLHF
TRBJ2-5,TRBV6-4,NA,NA,TGTGCCAGTAGACCCTACCCGGAGACCCAGCACTTC,CASRPYPETQHF
TRBJ2-7,TRBV13,many,TRBD2,TGTGCCAGCAGCGCTACTAGCGCCGAGCAGTACTTC,CASSATSAEQYF
TRBJ2-1,TRBV6-2/TRBV6-3,few,NA,TGTGCCAGCAGGAAGGGGGGAGGGGAATCCTACAATGAGCAGTTCTTC,CASRKGGGESYNEQFF
TRBJ1-1,TRBV12-3/TRBV12-4,few,NA,TGTGCCAGCAGTTTTAACAGGGAGAGTACTGAAGCTTTCTTT,CASSFNRESTEAFF
TRBJ2-1,TRBV12-3/TRBV12-4,many,TRBD2,TGTGCCAGCACCCATCGACTAGCGGGAGGGGATGAGCAGTTCTTC,CASTHRLAGGDEQFF
TRBJ1-2,TRBV25-1,many,NA,TGTGCCAGCAGTCCCCCGGGACCCTGGAATGGCTACACCTTC,CASSPPGPWNGYTF
TRBJ1-6,TRBV7-9,NA,NA,TGTGCCAGCAGCCTAAGACAAGCAACCTATAATTCACCCCCCCGCTTT,CASSLRQATYNSPPRF
TRBJ2-1,TRBV6-5,many,TRBD1,TGTGCCAGCTCGACAGGGGTCAACCCCTACAATGAGCAGTTCTTC,CASSTGVNPYNEQFF
TRBJ2-2,TRBV10-3,NA,NA,TGTGCCATCAGTGACGGGGGACGGGAGCTGTTTTTT,CAISDGGRELFF
TRBJ1-2,TRBV28,few,NA,TGTGCCAGCAGTACGTCCAGGAGTTATGGCTACACCTTC,CASSTSRSYGYTF
TRBJ2-7,TRBV7-6,NA,NA,TGTGCCAGCAGCAACCAGCTAGTGGGGCCCCACGAGCAGTACTTC,CASSNQLVGPHEQYF
TRBJ2-3,TRBV11-2,many,NA,TGTGCCAGCAGCTTAGACCCAGGCCCCACAGATACGCAGTATTTT,CASSLDPGPTDTQYF
TRBJ1-5,TRBV6-5,many,NA,TGTGCCAGCAGAATAGGAAGTTTTAGCAATCAGCCCCAGCATTTT,CASRIGSFSNQPQHF
TRBJ1-2,TRBV2,many,NA,TGTGCCAACCAGGGAGTCCACTATGGCTACACCTTC,CANQGVHYGYTF
TRBJ2-1,TRBV7-8,many,NA,TGTGCCAGCAGCCCAATACTACAGCCGTCCTACAATGAGCAGTTCTTC,CASSPILQPSYNEQFF
TRBJ1-5,TRBV6-2/TRBV6-3,NA,NA,TGTGCCAGCAGTTACCCTCAGCCCCAGCATTTT,CASSYPQPQHF
TRBJ1-4,TRBV24-1,many,NA,TGTGCCACCAGTGATGCTCTGGTGGGAGAAAAACTGTTTTTT,CATSDALVGEKLFF
TRBJ1-6,TRBV7-3,NA,NA,TGTGCTAGCAGCAGTAACGCGAAGTCACCCCTCCACTTT,CASSSNAKSPLHF
TRBJ2-1,TRBV7-3,many,TRBD1,TGTGCCAGCAGCTTACAGGGGACAGGGGGTTACAATGAGCAGTTCTTC,CASSLQGTGGYNEQFF
TRBJ2-6,TRBV7-2,once,NA,TGTGCCAGCAGCTTAGTAACCGGGCTGTGCTCTGGGGCCAACGTCCTGACTTTC,CASSLVTGLCSGANVLTF
TRBJ1-4,TRBV5-6,many,NA,TGTGCCAGCAGCTTGGCCGGATCTGGGTACAGGCTGTTTTTT,CASSLAGSGYRLFF
TRBJ2-5,TRBV15,many,NA,TGTGCCACCAGCAGAGAGGGGACGATGGAGACCCAGTACTTC,CATSREGTMETQYF
TRBJ2-2,TRBV24-1,NA,NA,TGTGCCACCAGTGACCGGACAGGGGAGCTGTTTTTT,CATSDRTGELFF
TRBJ2-3,TRBV5-6,many,TRBD1,TGTGCCAGCAGCTCTGGACAGGCCCCCCTCACAGATACGCAGTATTTT,CASSSGQAPLTDTQYF
TRBJ2-2,TRBV12-3/TRBV12-4,NA,NA,TGTGCCGCGTCCGGGATTGACACCGGGGAGCTGTTCTTT,CAASGIDTGELFF
TRBJ2-7,TRBV10-3,many,NA,TGTGCCATCAGTGAGTCGAGCTCACAGTCCTCCTACGAGCAGTACTTC,CAISESSSQSSYEQYF
TRBJ2-3,TRBV5-1,many,TRBD2,TGCGCCAGCAGCCGCGAGTGGAGCGGGGCGGGCGGGGATACGCAGTATTTT,CASSREWSGAGGDTQYF
TRBJ1-1,TRBV7-2,many,TRBD1,TGTGCCAGCAGCTTAGTGGGACAGGGCGCTGAAGCTTTCTTT,CASSLVGQGAEAFF
TRBJ2-1,TRBV6-6,NA,NA,TGTGCCAGCAGTTACTCGAGTCGGCAGAGCTATGGCTACAATGAGCAGTTCTTC,CASSYSSRQSYGYNEQFF
TRBJ1-1,TRBV29-1,few,NA,TGCAGCGTCCCCGGGGCCACTGAAGCTTTCTTT,CSVPGATEAFF